The source of this TCR beta chain is a study of shared clonotypes between healthy human individuals. As defined, naive CD8 cells were CD45RO-negative and positively selected for CCR7, with terminally differentiated effector memory CD45RA+ cells excluded. Genomic DNA per cell subset filled all wells of several immunoSEQ plates. Generated by immunoSEQ multiplex PCR, the TCRdb table keeps only in-frame clones and is missing some. In the table there are around 550,000 clones, around 96% of which are singletons. This receptor was identified in a woman under 40 in good health. Sample: naive CD8+ T cells sorted from blood.

The CDR3 region has the DNA TGTGCCAGCAGTTACGACGGGACGCCCCGAGGTGAAAAACTGTTTTTT. Translation: CASSYDGTPRGEKLFF. The chain joins TRBV6-5 to TRBJ1-4; weak D call: TRBD1 (5 bases). The CDR3 has 16 residues. Looked up from germline, CDR1 is MNHEY and CDR2 is SVGAGI. Between the trimmed V and J ends, which lost 2 bases and 7 bases, there was a span of 17 bases.